This T cell receptor (beta chain) was identified during a study of identical twins. TCRdb reanalysed the 5' RACE reads using MiXCR and keeps one entry per CDR3 protein. The table records about 890,000 distinct CDR3 sequences, about 12% of them present only once. The data also belong to a second study, concerning yellow fever vaccine responses in identical twins.

What was sequenced was PBMCs. The clonotype comes from a woman younger than 30 in good health.

The CDR3 sequence is CASSQDGRPPGNTIYF. Written as DNA, the CDR3 is TGCGCCAGCAGCCAGGATGGCCGCCCTCCTGGAAACACCATATATTTT. J is TRBJ1-3 and V is TRBV4-1; D is undetermined. Looked up from germline, CDR1 is MGHRA and CDR2 is YSYEKL. V lost 3 bases and J lost 2, with 14 bases in between. This CDR3 comprises 16 residues.